This T cell receptor (beta chain) was identified in a study of blood T cell repertoires in COVID-19. Turning to the study itself: Acute and convalescent COVID-19 specimens originated in the United States, Italy and Spain. Sources were T cells, B-cell-depleted T cells, or PBMCs; the material itself was cDNA or gDNA.

Germline V gene data show CDR1 as SGHDT and CDR2 as YYEEEE. The CDR3 is 12 residues long. V dropped 10 bases and J dropped 10; count of bases not matched to a gene: 11. Study processing details: From reference gene primer amplification, estimates of nucleated cell counts were derived. Method: immunoSEQ multiplex PCR; TCRdb's copy keeps in-frame clones and lacks some. V and J calls and clone size are copied from that table; D and trimming were computed from the DNA. Found here are around 130,000 clones, approximately 87% of them singletons; the top ten hold roughly 2.1%. This TCR was recovered from a woman in her forties or fifties with acute or convalescent COVID-19. The source material was peripheral blood. The chain employs TRBV5-6 and TRBJ2-1; 7 positions match TRBD2. This CDR3 is CASSGANLEQFF. For the CDR3, the DNA is TGTGCCTCCAGCGGGGCAAACCTCGAGCAGTTCTTC.